Listed below are T cell receptor beta chains from one sample, sequenced in a study of shared clonotypes between healthy human individuals. The protocol was immunoSEQ multiplex PCR, while the TCRdb copy is restricted to in-frame clones and leaves out a portion. The data contain 1.6 million or so clones, approximately 98.5% of them seen just once; the ten biggest clones take up over 0.3%. Sequencing was done on a sample of naive CD4+ T cells sorted from blood. These receptors were obtained from a man aged 30 to 45 in good health. The CDR3 runs from the conserved cysteine through the conserved F or W. The order of the fields is J gene, V gene, D gene, clone size, CDR3 DNA, CDR3 protein. D genes are given only for firm matches. Clone size is stated in some rows and not others, as once, few, many or a class when expanded.

>TRBJ2-6|TRBV7-9|-|-
TGTGCCAGCAGCTTACCCATAGACTCTGGGGCCAACGTCCTGACTTTC
CASSLPIDSGANVLTF
>TRBJ2-2|TRBV11-2|-|-
TGTGCCAGCGGAGTGGGGAGAACCGGGGAGCTGTTTTTT
CASGVGRTGELFF
>TRBJ1-2|TRBV23-1|TRBD1|-
TGCGCCAGCAGTCAGGACAGGGTTGACTATGGCTACACCTTC
CASSQDRVDYGYTF
>TRBJ2-7|TRBV5-1|-|-
TGCGCCAGCAGCCAGGACGGCCTTCGTCCTTACGAGCAGTACTTC
CASSQDGLRPYEQYF
>TRBJ2-1|TRBV5-1|TRBD1|once
TGCGCCAGCAGCCTCGACAGGGACCAGCAGTTCTTC
CASSLDRDQQFF
>TRBJ2-3|TRBV6-1|-|-
TGTGCCAGCAGTGGTGGCGTCAGCACAGATACGCAGTATTTT
CASSGGVSTDTQYF
>TRBJ1-1|TRBV14|-|-
TGTGCCAGCAGCCACTCACAGAACACTGAAGCTTTCTTT
CASSHSQNTEAFF
>TRBJ2-3|TRBV9|TRBD2|-
TGTGCCAGCAGCCCCGGGACTATCTTTTCCGGTACGCAGTATTTT
CASSPGTIFSGTQYF
>TRBJ2-4|TRBV6-5|TRBD1|-
TGTGCCAGCAGTTCCTTTACAGGGGAGAAAAACATTCAGTACTTC
CASSSFTGEKNIQYF
>TRBJ2-7|TRBV21-1|-|-
TGTGCCAGCAGCAAAGCCCGACTAGCGGACCGGCACTACGAGCAGTACTTC
CASSKARLADRHYEQYF
>TRBJ1-5|TRBV19|TRBD1|-
TGTGCCAGTAGTGAACAGGGGGAGAGCAATCAGCCCCAGCATTTT
CASSEQGESNQPQHF
>TRBJ2-7|TRBV19|-|-
TGTGCCAGTAGTTCCCCCGGGACAACATCCTACGAGCAGTACTTC
CASSSPGTTSYEQYF
>TRBJ1-5|TRBV6-6|TRBD1|-
TGTGCCAGCAGCCGGGACAGGGACCAGCCCCAGCATTTT
CASSRDRDQPQHF
>TRBJ2-7|TRBV10-3|TRBD2|once
TGTGCCATCAGTGGACTAGCGCTAGAGCAGTACTTC
CAISGLALEQYF
>TRBJ2-5|TRBV18|-|-
TGTGCCAGCTCAAGTTACCAAGAGACCCAGTACTTC
CASSSYQETQYF
>TRBJ2-7|TRBV29-1|TRBD2|-
TGCAGCGTCAAGGGACTAGCCATGTACGAGCAGTACTTC
CSVKGLAMYEQYF
>TRBJ1-5|TRBV7-2|TRBD1|-
TGTGCCAGCAGCTTCCGGGACAGGGCGGATCAGCCCCAGCATTTT
CASSFRDRADQPQHF
>TRBJ1-2|TRBV10-3|-|-
TGTGCCATCTGCCTGGACAACCTCGCAGATGGCTACACCTTC
CAICLDNLADGYTF
>TRBJ2-2|TRBV18|-|once
TGTGCCAGCTCACCTGTCGAGGAGCTGTTTTTT
CASSPVEELFF
>TRBJ2-2|TRBV2|TRBD1|-
TGTGCCAGCATCGGGGACAGGGGAGCCACCGGGGAGCTGTTTTTT
CASIGDRGATGELFF
>TRBJ2-1|TRBV14|TRBD1|-
TGTGCCAGCAGCCCATGGACAGGGGGCGCGAATGAGCAGTTCTTC
CASSPWTGGANEQFF
>TRBJ2-3|TRBV9|TRBD2|-
TGTGCCAGCAGCGGCTTTAGCGGGAGGAGCACAGATACGCAGTATTTT
CASSGFSGRSTDTQYF
>TRBJ1-1|TRBV30|-|-
TGTGCCTGTTCTAGGGACCCTTTGAACACTGAAGCTTTCTTT
CACSRDPLNTEAFF